This T cell receptor beta chain was captured by sequencing in a study of T cell responses to AZD1222 COVID-19 vaccine. Study-level findings and limits: Spike-specific TCR repertoires showed rising breadth and depth after two AZD1222 doses. Nearly half of spike-specific TCRs reportedly target unmutated variant regions. No repertoire was sampled before or during the peak T cell response, only after it.

In the case of this clone: As yet, its antigen is unknown.

The protocol was immunoSEQ multiplex PCR, while the TCRdb copy is restricted to in-frame clones and leaves out a portion. The table includes tens of thousands of clones, 80% to 90% detected once. Second-dose recipients at about 4 or about 12 weeks were treated as one pooled group. The CDR3 has 12 residues. V lost 2 bases and J 5 bases, leaving 6 bases between the germline ends. Germline V lookup: CDR1 SEHNR, CDR2 FQNEAQ (reference sequence). The chain links TRBV7-9 to TRBJ1-1; D unresolved. This clonotype originated in an adult who received the AZD1222 COVID-19 vaccine. Sequenced here: peripheral blood, sampled 28 days after the second AZD1222 dose. The CDR3 protein is CASSLWSTEAFF. Here the CDR3 DNA reads TGTGCCAGCAGCTTATGGTCGACTGAAGCTTTCTTT.